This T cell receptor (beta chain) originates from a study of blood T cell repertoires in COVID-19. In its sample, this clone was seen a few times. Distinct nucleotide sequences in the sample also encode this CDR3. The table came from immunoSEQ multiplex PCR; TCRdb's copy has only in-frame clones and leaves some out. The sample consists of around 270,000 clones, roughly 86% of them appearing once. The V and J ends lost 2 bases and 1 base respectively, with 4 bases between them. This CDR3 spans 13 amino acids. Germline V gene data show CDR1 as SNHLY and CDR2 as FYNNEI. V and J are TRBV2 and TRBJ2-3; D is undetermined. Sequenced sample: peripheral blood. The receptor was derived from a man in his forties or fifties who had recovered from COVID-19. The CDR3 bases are TGTGCCAGCAGTGAACAGGGCACAGATACGCAGTATTTT. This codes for CASSEQGTDTQYF. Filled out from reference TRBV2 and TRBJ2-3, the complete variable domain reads EPEVTQTPSHQVTQMGQEVILRCVPISNHLYFYWYRQILGQKVEFLVSFYNNEISEKSEIFDDQFSVERPDGSNFTLKIRSTKLEDSAMYFCASSEQGTDTQYFGPGTRLTVL.